The source of this T cell receptor (beta chain) is a study of CD8+ T cells in alopecia areata. Study-level findings and limits: Sequence data from scalp samples additionally include resident alphabeta T cells of normal skin.

This clone appeared a few times. Its antigen is not identified. CDR3 length: 16 amino acids. With 2 bases removed from V and 1 base from J, the gap between germline ends came to 12 bases. Per the germline V gene, CDR1 is SGHRS and CDR2 is YFSETQ. Following RNA extraction, reverse transcription yielded cDNA that acted as the sequencing template. Method: immunoSEQ multiplex PCR; TCRdb's copy keeps in-frame clones and lacks some. This table has tens of thousands of clones, approximately 60% appearing once. Samples from alopecia areata patients were lesional scalp punch biopsies and peripheral blood. This TCR was recovered from a human donor with alopecia areata. The chain has TRBV5-1 and TRBJ2-2, with D perhaps TRBD1 or TRBD2 (5 bases each). The sample here was CD8+ T cells sorted from blood, taken at week 0. This CDR3 reads CASSFGDRENTGELFF. CDR3 nucleotides: TGCGCCAGCAGCTTCGGGGACCGGGAGAACACCGGGGAGCTGTTTTTT.